Listed here are 7 T cell receptor beta chains from one sample, sequenced in a study of blood T cell repertoires in COVID-19. Sequencing used immunoSEQ multiplex PCR; TCRdb keeps in-frame clones, though not all of them. The sample shows tens of thousands of clones, 89% of them seen only once. The sample was peripheral blood. The source of these receptors is a man aged 50 to 59 with COVID-19, enrolled during active disease.

The chain recombines TRBV7-8 with TRBJ1-1; D is perhaps TRBD1 (5 bases). Trimming left V 3 bases short and J 1 base short, with 6 bases between. The CDR3 spans 13 residues. Germline CDR1 is SGHVS and CDR2 is FQNEAQ. CDR3 DNA sequence: TGTGCCAGCAGCTTGACAGAGAACACTGAAGCTTTCTTT. This translates into CASSLTENTEAFF.

This rearrangement joins TRBV3-1 (or the pseudogene TRBV3-2) to TRBJ1-6; D may be TRBD1 (6 bases). Germline assignment: CDR1 LGHDT and CDR2 YNNKEL (reference sequence). Trimming took 1 base from V and 7 from J, leaving 14 bases between them. The CDR3 length is 16 residues. The CDR3: CASSQVTGIVNSPLHF. The CDR3 DNA is TGTGCCAGCAGCCAAGTCACAGGGATTGTGAATTCACCCCTCCACTTT.

This clone has only a few counts. V gene TRBV27 combines with J gene TRBJ2-2; 10 bases are a match to TRBD1. The trim removed 3 bases at V and 5 bases at J, leaving 6 bases unmatched. Germline values: CDR1 MNHEY, CDR2 SMNVEV (reference sequence). The CDR3 loop spans 16 amino acids. CDR3 sequence: CASSLPPGQGTGELFF. In DNA, the CDR3 is TGTGCCAGCAGTTTGCCACCGGGACAGGGGACCGGGGAGCTGTTTTTT.

The CDR3 DNA is TGTGCCAGCCGGCCGGGGACAGGAACATACAATGAGCAGTTCTTC. Translated, it gives CASRPGTGTYNEQFF. The V gene is TRBV5-4, the J gene TRBJ2-1, with TRBD1 matching 8 bases. This CDR3 has 15 amino acids. Germline V gene data show CDR1 as SGHNT and CDR2 as YYREEE (reference sequence). The V segment lost 7 bases and the J segment 4 bases; nucleotides outside the gene matches: 10.

This clone was seen only a few times. The chain carries TRBV30 and TRBJ2-7; a possible D gene is TRBD1 (6 bases). V was shortened by 5 bases and J by 1 base, with 12 bases between the two germline ends. The length of the CDR3 is 13 residues. The germline V gene encodes CDR1 GTSNPN and CDR2 SVGIG (reference sequence). CDR3 protein: CAWSPQGSYEQYF. The CDR3 region has the DNA TGTGCCTGGTCCCCACAGGGATCCTACGAGCAGTACTTC.

The chain has TRBV6-5 and TRBJ1-5; no firm D call. The CDR3 has 15 amino acids. CDR1 MNHEY and CDR2 SVGAGI come from the germline V gene. V lost 0 bases, J lost 7 bases, and 13 bases lay in between. The CDR3 loop is CASSYSRAEGQPQHF. DNA for the CDR3: TGTGCCAGCAGTTACTCGCGAGCAGAGGGCCAGCCCCAGCATTTT.

This clone was seen just once. The J gene is TRBJ2-5, the V gene TRBV7-9, with D possibly matching TRBD2 (5 bases). Germline V gives CDR1 SEHNR, CDR2 FQNEAQ (reference sequence). V lost 10 bases and J lost 2, with 11 bases in between. This CDR3 is built from 12 residues. DNA of the CDR3: TGTGCCACCCAGGACTGGCAAGAGACCCAGTACTTC. Its protein is CATQDWQETQYF.